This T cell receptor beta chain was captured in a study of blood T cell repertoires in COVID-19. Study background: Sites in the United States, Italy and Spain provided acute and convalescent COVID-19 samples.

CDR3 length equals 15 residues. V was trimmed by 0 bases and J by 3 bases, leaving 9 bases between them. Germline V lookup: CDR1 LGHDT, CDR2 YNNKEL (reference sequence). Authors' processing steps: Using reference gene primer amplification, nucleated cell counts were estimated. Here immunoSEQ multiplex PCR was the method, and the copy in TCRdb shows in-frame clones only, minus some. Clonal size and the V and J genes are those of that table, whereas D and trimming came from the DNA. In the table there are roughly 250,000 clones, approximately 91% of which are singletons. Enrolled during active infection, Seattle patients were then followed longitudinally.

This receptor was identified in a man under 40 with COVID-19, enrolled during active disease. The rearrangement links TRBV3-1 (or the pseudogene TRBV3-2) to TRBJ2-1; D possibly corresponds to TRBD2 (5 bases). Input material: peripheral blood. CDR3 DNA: TGTGCCAGCAGCCAAGACAACAGCGGCTACAATGAGCAGTTCTTC. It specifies CASSQDNSGYNEQFF.